Here is one T cell receptor beta chain with its context. The antigen is unknown. TCRdb's copy holds only in-frame clones and misses some; the assay was immunoSEQ multiplex PCR. The table records more than 40,000 clones, about 88% of them present only once. The data belong to a study of OX40 agonist ivuxolimab in advanced cancers. The overall study: Clinicians treated patients with ivuxolimab, an agonistic anti-OX40 (CD134) antibody. Dose-escalation patients were diagnosed with hepatocellular carcinoma, melanoma, renal cell cancer or head and neck cancer. Study findings and constraints: More expanded clones were found, on average, in CD8+ than in CD4+ T cells.

The sequence was collected from an adult with an advanced solid tumor such as melanoma, head and neck, liver or kidney cancer. The sequences come from CD4+ or CD8+ T cells sorted from blood, collected in a trial of the OX40 agonist ivuxolimab.

The CDR3 loop reads CASRSPGQGGETQYF. Written as DNA, the CDR3 is TGTGCCAGCAGATCTCCGGGACAGGGTGGGGAGACCCAGTACTTC. This sequence joins TRBV6-5 and TRBJ2-5, with TRBD1 identical over 9 bases. J gave up 5 bases and V 6 bases, and 10 bases lay outside the gene matches. Germline loops: CDR1 MNHEY, CDR2 SVGAGI. The CDR3 has 15 amino acids.